These T cell receptor beta chains were read from a single sample in a study of PD-L1 blockade in urothelial cancer. Profiled with immunoSEQ multiplex PCR; TCRdb holds only in-frame clones, not every one. In the table there are about 38,000 clones, more than 70% of which are singletons. The sample in question was PBMCs, obtained around atezolizumab (anti-PD-L1) treatment. Every receptor here comes from a man aged 55 to 70 with urothelial cancer. Both conserved end residues are part of each CDR3. The order of the fields is D gene, clone size, J gene, V gene, CDR3 protein, CDR3 DNA. A D gene is named only where the DNA matches it firmly. The size field is filled for only some rows; it gives once, few, many or a size class.

>TRBD1|NA|TRBJ2-1|TRBV19
CATKPGQGWNEQFF
TGTGCCACTAAACCGGGACAGGGGTGGAATGAGCAGTTCTTC
>NA|few|TRBJ1-1|TRBV18
CASSPTGLLAFF
TGTGCCAGCTCTCCAACAGGGCTGTTGGCTTTCTTT
>TRBD1|NA|TRBJ2-3|TRBV9
CASSDGTAFTDTQYF
TGTGCCAGCAGCGATGGGACAGCCTTCACAGATACGCAGTATTTT
>NA|NA|TRBJ2-7|TRBV7-8
CASSHGGSEQYF
TGTGCCAGCAGTCATGGGGGCAGCGAGCAGTACTTC
>TRBD1|once|TRBJ2-3|TRBV7-8
CASSLWTGGTDTQYF
TGTGCCAGCAGCCTATGGACAGGGGGCACAGATACGCAGTATTTT
>TRBD1|NA|TRBJ1-2|TRBV18
CASSRGTGAANYGYTF
TGTGCCAGCTCACGTGGGACAGGGGCCGCTAACTATGGCTACACCTTC
>NA|NA|TRBJ1-5|TRBV6-6
CASRYMRNQPQHF
TGTGCCAGCCGATACATGCGCAATCAGCCCCAGCATTTT
>TRBD2|NA|TRBJ2-1|TRBV6-1
CASSGTSGGSEFF
TGTGCCAGCAGCGGGACTAGCGGGGGGTCGGAGTTCTTC
>TRBD1|few|TRBJ1-5|TRBV2
CASRGNRGRNQPQHF
TGTGCCAGCAGGGGGAACAGGGGAAGAAATCAGCCCCAGCATTTT
>TRBD2|NA|TRBJ2-3|TRBV7-9
CASSLRGGRLADTQYF
TGTGCCAGCAGCTTAAGGGGCGGGAGGCTCGCAGATACGCAGTATTTT
>NA|NA|TRBJ1-1|TRBV28
CASSLGGLNTEAFF
TGTGCCAGCAGTTTAGGAGGCTTGAACACTGAAGCTTTCTTT
>TRBD1|once|TRBJ2-7|TRBV11-2
CASSPRQGSYEQYF
TGTGCCAGCAGCCCACGACAGGGGAGCTACGAGCAGTACTTC
>TRBD1|NA|TRBJ2-1|TRBV14
CASSQERGPLTSSSYNEQFF
TGTGCCAGCAGCCAAGAGAGGGGGCCCCTCACCTCGAGCTCCTACAATGAGCAGTTCTTC
>NA|NA|TRBJ1-5|TRBV19
CASSTFTGLGSNQPQHF
TGTGCCAGTAGTACCTTCACAGGGTTGGGTAGCAATCAGCCCCAGCATTTT
>NA|NA|TRBJ2-3|TRBV18
CASSAGDTQYF
TGTGCCAGCTCAGCGGGAGATACGCAGTATTTT
>TRBD2|NA|TRBJ2-1|TRBV10-3
CAIRNSGRAEQFF
TGTGCCATCAGGAATAGCGGGAGAGCTGAGCAGTTCTTC
>NA|NA|TRBJ2-1|TRBV29-1
CSVEPGNEQFF
TGCAGCGTTGAACCGGGGAATGAGCAGTTCTTC
>NA|NA|TRBJ1-5|TRBV19
CASTQNGNQPQHF
TGTGCCAGTACGCAGAATGGCAATCAGCCCCAGCATTTT
>NA|NA|TRBJ2-7|TRBV9
CASSPGLVTYEQYF
TGTGCCAGCAGCCCAGGGTTGGTGACCTACGAGCAGTACTTC
>NA|NA|TRBJ2-7|TRBV10-3
CAISEFRLVGSYEQYF
TGTGCCATCAGTGAGTTCCGACTAGTCGGGAGTTACGAGCAGTACTTC